Here is one T cell receptor (beta chain) with its context. The treatment: some 20 received Ad26.COV2.S at low or high dose, single or two shots; 5 received placebo; per-sample allocation not given. Material that was analyzed had been drawn on day 63 after the first vaccine or placebo injection. The repertoire was sequenced with immunoSEQ multiplex PCR; TCRdb's copy has only in-frame clones and lacks some. The sample carries roughly 390,000 clones, 80% to 90% recorded once. This record comes from a study of Ad26.COV2.S vaccination and SARS-CoV-2 variants. Germline lookup yields CDR1 LGHNA and CDR2 YSLEER. V lost 4 bases to trimming and J lost 4 bases, with 19 bases between them. This CDR3 is 17 amino acids long.

The J gene is TRBJ2-2, the V gene TRBV4-3; D is perhaps TRBD2 (8 bases). The TCR comes from a person between 18 and 65 years old who received the Ad26.COV2.S COVID-19 vaccine or a placebo. Sequences were derived from peripheral blood, sampled in a trial of Ad26.COV2.S vaccine versus placebo. The CDR3 DNA reads TGCGCCAGCAGCCTAAGAGAGGGGGCGGGAGGCACCGGGGAGCTGTTTTTT. Amino acids: CASSLREGAGGTGELFF.